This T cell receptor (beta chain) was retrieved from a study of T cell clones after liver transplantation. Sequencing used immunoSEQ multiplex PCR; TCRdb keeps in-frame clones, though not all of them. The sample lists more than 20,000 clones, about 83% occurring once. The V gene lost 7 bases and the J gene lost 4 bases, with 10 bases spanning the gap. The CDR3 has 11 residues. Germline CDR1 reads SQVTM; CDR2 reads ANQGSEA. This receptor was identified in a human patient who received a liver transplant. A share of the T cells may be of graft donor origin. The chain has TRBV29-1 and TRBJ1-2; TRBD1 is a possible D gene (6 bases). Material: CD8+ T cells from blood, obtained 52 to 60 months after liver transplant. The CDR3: CSATGSYGYTF. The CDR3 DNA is TGCAGCGCTACAGGGTCCTATGGCTACACCTTC.